This T cell receptor (beta chain) was retrieved from a study of CXCR3-negative and CXCR3-positive naive CD8 T cells. Study findings and constraints: Both naive subsets showed comparably high diversity, and memory CD8+ cells showed much lower diversity. In CXCR3-positive naive cells, the TRB CDR3s were more hydrophobic than in CXCR3-negative naive cells. The study found CXCR3 expression partially decreased after cryopreservation and ran most assays on fresh PBMCs. Naive CXCR3-positive and CXCR3-negative cells shared TRBV-TRBJ usage; memory cells diverged.

With respect to this clonotype: Its target is unknown.

Naivety in CD8+ T cells corresponded to a CD45RO-CCR7+CD27+CD95- phenotype. Germline V gene data show CDR1 as LNHDA and CDR2 as SQIVND (reference sequence). The CDR3 consists of 13 residues. Libraries were UMI-labeled 5' RACE TRB cDNA. From its re-call of the 5' RACE reads, TCRdb lists each CDR3 protein once, without DNA. The sample features about 140,000 distinct CDR3 sequences, with around 0.37% in its top ten. This rearrangement joins TRBV19 to TRBJ2-1. The sequence was collected from a human donor in good health. Some clones in this sample may be carry-over from other donors' samples. The material sequenced was naive CXCR3+ CD8+ T cells from blood. Regarding subset: CD45RO-CCR7+CD27+CD95- naive CD8+ T cells expressing CXCR3 (TNR3+). The CDR3 sequence: CASSIVTNNEQFF.